Here is one T cell receptor beta chain with its context. Its target is unknown. This specimen comes from a study of OX40 agonist ivuxolimab in advanced cancers. About the research overall: Patients in dose escalation had liver, melanoma, kidney or head and neck cancers. Participants averaged about 60 years of age (range roughly 23 to 80) and were around 83% male. It was permissible to have had prior anti-PD-1, anti-PD-L1 or anti-CTLA-4 therapy, and more than 30% had some. Study-wide findings and caveats: Also present in some nonresponders was a low level of normalized T-cell clonal expansion.

The CDR3 spans 13 residues. Germline V gene lookup returns CDR1 GTSNPN and CDR2 SVGIG (reference sequence). Trimming cost V 2 bases and J 6 bases, with 14 bases left between them. Libraries were prepared by immunoSEQ multiplex PCR; TCRdb keeps only in-frame clonotypes and omits some of them. The data hold around 61,000 clones, with 84% observed a single time. Sequenced here: CD4+ or CD8+ T cells sorted from blood, sampled in a trial of the OX40 agonist ivuxolimab. This receptor was obtained from an adult with an advanced solid tumor such as melanoma, head and neck, liver or kidney cancer. V is TRBV30 and J is TRBJ2-7; D is possibly TRBD1 (5 bases). CDR3 sequence: CAWSTLGQGEQYF. The CDR3 DNA follows: TGTGCCTGGAGTACTTTGGGGCAGGGCGAGCAGTACTTC.